The entry below gives a single TCR beta chain sequence along with its context. The antigen remains undetermined. CDR1 is MNHEY and CDR2 is SMNVEV in the germline V gene (reference sequence). V was shortened by 4 bases and J by 7 bases, with 14 bases between the two germline ends. This CDR3 has 14 amino acids. This specimen comes from a study of T cell responses to AZD1222 COVID-19 vaccine. The protocol was immunoSEQ multiplex PCR, while the TCRdb copy is restricted to in-frame clones and leaves out a portion. The sample has roughly 120,000 clones, about 88% seen once; the top ten hold roughly 4%. The study's findings and limits: A mostly white British donor set with more females was recruited, and clonal diversity was possibly underestimated.

The chain joins TRBV27 to TRBJ1-5, with D possibly being TRBD1 (5 bases). The sequence was obtained from an adult in good health. This specimen was peripheral blood, taken on day 0 of AZD1222 vaccination. In DNA, the CDR3 is TGTGCCAGCAGTTCCTCCGGGGGTAGGCAGCCCCAGCATTTT. Its protein product is CASSSSGGRQPQHF.